Reported below is one TCR beta chain. The sample belongs to a study of blood T cell repertoires in COVID-19. Participants came from 20 to 25 US areas, aged about 18 to 100 years. With 0 bases removed from V and 8 bases from J, the gap between germline ends came to 14 bases. The CDR3 extends over 15 amino acids. Per germline, CDR1 LGHNA and CDR2 YNFKEQ. In the authors' methods: By means of reference gene primer amplification, nucleated cell counts were estimated. This table comes from immunoSEQ multiplex PCR, and its TCRdb copy is limited to in-frame clones, with some not included. Clone size and the V and J calls come from that table; the DNA yielded D and trimming. The sample shows 250,000 or so clones, about 88% of them seen only once.

The chain links TRBV4-2 to TRBJ2-1, with D perhaps matching TRBD2 (6 bases). Sequenced sample: PBMCs or T cells enriched from blood (not recorded which). This receptor was taken from a woman in her 50s who had been exposed to COVID-19. The CDR3 region is CASSQEGRPGDEQFF. As DNA, the CDR3 is TGTGCCAGCAGCCAAGAGGGGCGTCCGGGGGATGAGCAGTTCTTC.